One and the same sample provided the 19 T cell receptor beta chains below, sequenced in a study of regulatory T cells in long-lasting Graves disease. HTBI primers from iRepertoire and Arm-PCR of CDR3 regions yielded the TCR beta libraries. One entry per CDR3 protein results from TCRdb running MiXCR on the multiplex PCR reads. The sample comprises a few hundred thousand distinct CDR3 sequences, about 20% of which are singletons, and approximately 25% rests with the top ten. As to time point: persistent/refractory GD, antithyroid drugs over 5 years with positive TRAb. RNA extracted from PBMCs served as the sequencing template. The input for sequencing was peripheral blood mononuclear cells (PBMCs), taken when the disease was refractory, from a patient treated with antithyroid drugs. The receptor set was obtained from a female donor with Graves disease.

V gene TRBV7-2 combines with J gene TRBJ1-2, with 9 bases identical to TRBD1. The V gene's germline CDR1 is SGHTA and CDR2 FQGNSA. V dropped 3 bases and J dropped 0; count of bases not matched to a gene: 5. There are 16 residues in the CDR3. CDR3 nucleotides: TGTGCCAGCAGCTTCTCGGGACAGGGAACTAACTATGGCTACACCTTC. This gives the protein CASSFSGQGTNYGYTF.

This clonotype occurred a few times. The gene calls are TRBV28 and TRBJ1-2, with D maybe TRBD1 (5 bases). This CDR3 spans 15 amino acids. The germline CDR1 and CDR2 sequences are MDHEN and SYDVKM. V shed 2 bases and J shed 4 bases, with 14 bases lying between them. The CDR3 nucleotides are TGTGCCAGCAGTTTACCCGTCGGGGGGGGCTATGGCTACACCTTC. Encoded protein: CASSLPVGGGYGYTF.

This clonotype has at least ten counts. The chain links TRBV28 to TRBJ1-5; no clear D gene. The CDR3 runs 16 residues. Germline CDR1 and CDR2: MDHEN and SYDVKM. V was shortened by 5 bases and J by 2 bases, with 16 bases between the two germline ends. In DNA form, the CDR3 reads TGTGCCAGCAGTCCTTTCGGGTCGTCGGGCAATCAGCCCCAGCATTTT. This gives the protein CASSPFGSSGNQPQHF.

This clonotype was picked up many times. This rearrangement joins TRBV2 to TRBJ1-1, with D tentatively TRBD1 (5 bases). Germline assignment: CDR1 SNHLY and CDR2 FYNNEI. V gave up 8 bases and J gave up 8 bases, with 15 bases separating them. This CDR3 has 12 amino acids. DNA of the CDR3: TGTGCCAGCCCAGACAGTCTAAGGGAAGCTTTCTTT. It yields the protein CASPDSLREAFF.

The rearrangement joins TRBV4-1 to TRBJ1-2; D gene unclear. Germline V gives CDR1 MGHRA, CDR2 YSYEKL. This CDR3 is 17 amino acids long. With 4 bases removed from V and 0 bases from J, the gap between germline ends came to 18 bases. CDR3 sequence: CASSPPLLDPSNYGYTF. Here the CDR3 DNA reads TGCGCCAGCAGCCCACCCTTACTCGACCCATCTAACTATGGCTACACCTTC.

V usage is TRBV6-1 and J usage is TRBJ2-6; D gene uncertain. V shed 7 bases and J shed 0 bases, with 25 bases lying between them. CDR1 and CDR2 (germline): MNHNS, SASEGT. The CDR3 sequence is 20 residues long. In DNA form, the CDR3 reads TGTGCCAGCAAACGTCGTTCTCAGGTGTCCGGTAGCTCTGGGGCCAACGTCCTGACTTTC. It is translated as CASKRRSQVSGSSGANVLTF.

This clonotype was recorded a few times. The V gene is TRBV6-4, the J gene TRBJ2-6; D is undetermined. This CDR3 contains 14 residues. The germline V gene has CDR1 MRHNA and CDR2 SNTAGT. V lost 8 bases and J lost 0, with 8 bases in between. The DNA of the CDR3 is TGTGCCAGCGGACCGTCCTCTGGGGCCAACGTCCTGACTTTC. Protein product: CASGPSSGANVLTF.

This clonotype was observed many times. The gene calls are TRBV28 and TRBJ2-7; TRBD2 agrees at 12 bases. The V segment lost 5 bases and the J segment 8 bases; nucleotides outside the gene matches: 10. Germline CDR1 is MDHEN and CDR2 is SYDVKM. The CDR3 runs 15 residues. The CDR3 DNA reads TGTGCCAGCAGTCCCGTCACTAGCGGGAGGACCCAGCAGTACTTC. Amino acids: CASSPVTSGRTQQYF.

V and J are TRBV2 and TRBJ2-1; a weak D match, TRBD2 (6 bases). The CDR3 spans 17 residues. Looked up from germline, CDR1 is SNHLY and CDR2 is FYNNEI. The V and J ends lost 3 bases and 1 base respectively, with 16 bases between them. The CDR3 DNA follows: TGTGCCAGCAGTGATTCGAGGGCGGGAATTTCCTACAATGAGCAGTTCTTC. Protein sequence: CASSDSRAGISYNEQFF.

The chain uses TRBV2 and TRBJ2-2; D uncertain. Germline V gene data show CDR1 as SNHLY and CDR2 as FYNNEI. V lost 1 base to trimming and J lost 2 bases, with 8 bases between them. This CDR3 has 15 residues. The CDR3 sequence is CASSEVFGNTGELFF. CDR3 DNA sequence: TGTGCCAGCAGTGAAGTTTTCGGTAACACCGGGGAGCTGTTTTTT. The full variable domain, its missing parts supplied by reference TRBV2 and TRBJ2-2, is EPEVTQTPSHQVTQMGQEVILRCVPISNHLYFYWYRQILGQKVEFLVSFYNNEISEKSEIFDDQFSVERPDGSNFTLKIRSTKLEDSAMYFCASSEVFGNTGELFFGEGSRLTVL.

V is TRBV19 and J is TRBJ2-1; D is unresolved. This CDR3 contains 13 residues. Trimming left V 7 bases short and J 6 bases short, with 13 bases between. CDR1 is LNHDA and CDR2 is SQIVND in the germline V gene (reference sequence). CDR3 sequence: CASTTPVGNEQFF. The DNA for the CDR3 is TGTGCCAGTACCACCCCGGTGGGCAATGAGCAGTTCTTC.

J is TRBJ1-5 and V is TRBV12-3 or TRBV12-4; 9 nucleotides match TRBD1. The CDR3 loop spans 12 amino acids. V dropped 4 bases and J dropped 11; count of bases not matched to a gene: 3. CDR3 bases: TGTGCCAGCAGTTCCCGGACAGGGGCCCAGCATTTT. Translating it yields CASSSRTGAQHF.

This chain uses TRBV2 with TRBJ2-3, with D unclear. This CDR3 is built from 13 residues. Germline CDR1 reads SNHLY; CDR2 reads FYNNEI. V was cut by 1 base and J by 6 bases, with 8 bases left in between. Here the CDR3 DNA reads TGTGCCAGCAGTGAAGGGCCCCTCGATACGCAGTATTTT. It encodes CASSEGPLDTQYF. The whole variable domain, remainder taken from reference TRBV2 and TRBJ2-3, is EPEVTQTPSHQVTQMGQEVILRCVPISNHLYFYWYRQILGQKVEFLVSFYNNEISEKSEIFDDQFSVERPDGSNFTLKIRSTKLEDSAMYFCASSEGPLDTQYFGPGTRLTVL.

V is TRBV10-3 and J is TRBJ1-4; D not resolved. V was cut by 0 bases and J by 7 bases, with 6 bases left in between. Looked up from germline, CDR1 is ENHRY and CDR2 is SYGVKD. CDR3 length: 13 residues. DNA of the CDR3: TGTGCCATCAGTGAGTCGGTTGGTGAAAAACTGTTTTTT. The encoded protein is CAISESVGEKLFF.

Many counts were recorded for this clonotype. The genes are TRBV28 and TRBJ2-5, with 8 bases matching TRBD1. V shed 6 bases and J 0 bases; nucleotides not matched to a gene: 15. The CDR3 length is 18 residues. Germline CDR1 MDHEN, CDR2 SYDVKM. The CDR3 loop is CASSGQGLNHPYQETQYF. Written as DNA, the CDR3 is TGTGCCAGCAGCGGACAGGGCCTAAACCACCCGTACCAAGAGACCCAGTACTTC.

The chain combines TRBV5-6 with TRBJ1-2, with D perhaps matching TRBD1 (5 bases). Trimming took 4 bases from V and 3 from J, leaving 13 bases between them. The germline V gene has CDR1 SGHDT and CDR2 YYEEEE. CDR3 length: 14 residues. The CDR3 DNA follows: TGTGCCAGCAGCCAAAACCCGGGACACTATGGCTACACCTTC. The encoded protein is CASSQNPGHYGYTF.

The V and J genes are TRBV5-7 and TRBJ2-2; TRBD1 matches 8 bases. TRBV5-7 is reported as an ORF; its role is uncertain. V dropped 5 bases and J dropped 7; count of bases not matched to a gene: 10. CDR3 length: 15 amino acids. The DNA of the CDR3 is TGTGCCAGCAGGTCCCGGACAGGGTCTAGCGGGGAGCTGTTTTTT. It codes for CASRSRTGSSGELFF.

This clonotype showed up many times. The chain combines TRBV20-1 with TRBJ1-2; 7 bases are shared with TRBD1. The V gene end was trimmed by 3 bases and the J gene end by 4 bases; junction bases not matched to a gene: 5. There are 13 residues in the CDR3. CDR1 and CDR2 (germline): DFQATT, SNEGSKA (reference sequence). The DNA of the CDR3 is TGCAGTGCTAGGACAGGGTCTGGCTATGGCTACACCTTC. Translation gives CSARTGSGYGYTF.

This chain joins TRBV28 and TRBJ1-2, with TRBD1 matching 11 bases. V lost 4 bases to trimming and J lost 1 base; unmatched junction nucleotides: 17. The germline CDR1 and CDR2 sequences are MDHEN and SYDVKM. The CDR3 consists of 20 residues. CDR3 region: CASSSLYPGQGERFNYGYTF. The DNA of the CDR3 is TGTGCCAGCAGTTCCCTCTACCCGGGACAGGGGGAGCGATTTAACTATGGCTACACCTTC.